These T cell receptor beta chains were read from a single sample in a study of blood T cell repertoires in COVID-19. Here immunoSEQ multiplex PCR was the method, and the copy in TCRdb shows in-frame clones only, minus some. Of some 180,000 clones listed, 82% are singletons. The sequenced material came from peripheral blood. These receptors originate from a woman aged 55-69 years with COVID-19, enrolled during active disease. CDR3s include the opening cysteine and the closing phenylalanine or tryptophan. The D gene is left open where the match is weak. Rows give clone size only sometimes, using once, few, many, or a class for an expanded clone.

TRBV2	TRBJ1-1	TRBD1	-	TGTGCCAGCGGCGACAGGGGAAACACTGAAGCTTTCTTT	CASGDRGNTEAFF
TRBV5-1	TRBJ2-5	TRBD2	-	TGCGCCAGCAGCTTCCGCGGGGGCCAAGAGACCCAGTACTTC	CASSFRGGQETQYF
TRBV5-1	TRBJ2-1	TRBD1	few	TGCGCCAGCAGGGGCGGGACAGGGACCTACAATGAGCAGTTCTTC	CASRGGTGTYNEQFF
TRBV13	TRBJ1-1	TRBD1	few	TGTGCCAGCAGCACCGACAGGGGGTCCCTGAACACTGAAGCTTTCTTT	CASSTDRGSLNTEAFF
TRBV6-1	TRBJ1-1	-	few	TGTGCCAGCAGTGACAGGGTAGGGGCAATGAACACTGAAGCTTTCTTT	CASSDRVGAMNTEAFF
TRBV5-4	TRBJ2-2	TRBD2	once	TGTGCCAGCAGCAGGGACCCTTGGGGACTAGCGGGAAACACCGGGGAGCTGTTTTTT	CASSRDPWGLAGNTGELFF
TRBV10-3	TRBJ1-2	TRBD1	-	TGTGCCATCAGTGCAAAGGTGGGCCGGGACAGCGCAAACTATGGCTACACCTTC	CAISAKVGRDSANYGYTF
TRBV5-1	TRBJ2-1	TRBD2	-	TGCGCCAGCAGCCTAGGAACTCTAGCGGGGAATAAGCAGTTCTTC	CASSLGTLAGNKQFF
TRBV7-9	TRBJ2-1	-	-	TGTGCCAGCAGCTCCCACACAGGGAACAATGAGCAGTTCTTC	CASSSHTGNNEQFF
TRBV3-1/TRBV3-2	TRBJ1-1	-	-	TGTGCCAGCAGCGCCAGGGGCACTGAAGCTTTCTTT	CASSARGTEAFF
TRBV3-1/TRBV3-2	TRBJ2-2	-	-	TGTGCCAGCAGCGCCCAATTAGCGTTAACCGGGGAGCTGTTTTTT	CASSAQLALTGELFF
TRBV7-2	TRBJ1-4	-	-	TGTGCCAGCAGCCGGGGTGCAACTAATGAAAAACTGTTTTTT	CASSRGATNEKLFF
TRBV29-1	TRBJ2-1	-	-	TGCAGCGTTGCTAGGACGGGGAGTAACGAGCAGTTCTTC	CSVARTGSNEQFF